This passage covers 29 T cell receptor beta chains from one sample sequenced in a study of blood T cell repertoires in COVID-19. Libraries were prepared by immunoSEQ multiplex PCR; TCRdb keeps only in-frame clonotypes and omits some of them. The data contain about 92,000 clones, around 81% of them seen just once; the ten biggest clones take up approximately 8.2%. The material sequenced was peripheral blood. The origin of the receptors is a man aged 50 to 59 who had recovered from COVID-19.

The gene calls are TRBV9 and TRBJ2-2, with D perhaps matching TRBD1 (6 bases). V lost 6 bases, J lost 8 bases, and 20 bases lay in between. In germline, CDR1 is SGDLS, CDR2 YYNGEE. CDR3 length: 15 amino acids. CDR3: CASTPRGGSTGELFF. The CDR3 DNA is TGTGCCAGCACCCCTCGAGGGGGATCGACGGGGGAGCTGTTTTTT.

This clone was seen once. V usage is TRBV6-6 and J usage is TRBJ1-2, with 8 bases fitting TRBD1. The CDR3 extends over 12 amino acids. V trimming: 10 bases; J trimming: 10 bases; junction bases outside the gene matches: 11. CDR1 MNHNY and CDR2 SVGAGI come from the germline V gene (reference sequence). The CDR3 DNA sequence: TGTGCCATCCTAACGACAGGGGTCGACTACACCTTC. Its translation: CAILTTGVDYTF.

This chain links TRBV7-2 with TRBJ1-5; TRBD1 matches 9 bases. With V trimmed by 5 bases and J by 4 bases, 3 bases remained unmatched. CDR3 length: 14 residues. Germline-derived CDR1 and CDR2 are SGHTA and FQGNSA. DNA for the CDR3: TGTGCCAGCAGCCCAGGGACAGGGAATCAGCCCCAGCATTTT. Amino acid sequence: CASSPGTGNQPQHF.

V gene TRBV2 combines with J gene TRBJ1-2; the D gene is possibly TRBD1 (6 bases). V lost 7 bases and J 6 bases, leaving 12 bases between the germline ends. This CDR3 region has 12 residues. CDR1 SNHLY and CDR2 FYNNEI come from the germline V gene. CDR3 DNA: TGTGCCAGCAAGCCAGGGGCCCATGGCTACACCTTC. The encoded protein is CASKPGAHGYTF.

This chain connects TRBV23-1 to TRBJ1-5, with 7 bases identical to TRBD1. TRBV23-1 belongs to the ORF category, with a function that is uncertain. V shed 6 bases and J 4 bases; nucleotides not matched to a gene: 9. This CDR3 has 15 residues. The CDR3 is CASRPDREENQPQHF. CDR3 sequence (DNA): TGCGCCAGCAGACCCGACAGGGAAGAAAATCAGCCCCAGCATTTT.

The CDR3 nucleotides are TGTGCCAGTAGACCCGGGACATATTATGGCTACACCTTC. Protein: CASRPGTYYGYTF. The chain uses TRBV19 and TRBJ1-2; perhaps TRBD1 as D (6 bases). Germline-derived CDR1 and CDR2 are LNHDA and SQIVND (reference sequence). V lost 6 bases and J 5 bases, leaving 13 bases between the germline ends. The CDR3 contains 13 residues.

This clone was counted only a few times. The rearrangement uses TRBV7-9 and TRBJ1-5; D is perhaps TRBD1 (5 bases). V was trimmed by 4 bases and J by 5 bases, leaving 9 bases between them. The CDR3 contains 13 residues. Germline V CDR1 and CDR2: SEHNR, FQNEAQ (reference sequence). The CDR3 nucleotides are TGTGCCAGCAGCTCCTTAGGGGATCAGCCCCAGCATTTT. Its translation is CASSSLGDQPQHF. The full variable domain, its missing parts supplied by reference TRBV7-9 and TRBJ1-5, is DTGVSQNPRHKITKRGQNVTFRCDPISEHNRLYWYRQTLGQGPEFLTYFQNEAQLEKSRLLSDRFSAERPKGSFSTLEIQRTEQGDSAMYLCASSSLGDQPQHFGDGTRLSIL.

The DNA of the CDR3 is TGTGCCAGCAGCCCCGGACAGGGTAGGGATGGTGGCTACACCTTC. Its translation is CASSPGQGRDGGYTF. This chain links TRBV28 with TRBJ1-2; 8 bases align to TRBD1. This CDR3 spans 15 amino acids. CDR1 and CDR2 (germline): MDHEN, SYDVKM. J lost 7 bases, V lost 6 bases, and 13 bases had no gene match.

This rearrangement joins TRBV9 to TRBJ2-3; D remains ambiguous. Per germline, CDR1 SGDLS and CDR2 YYNGEE. V gave up 4 bases and J gave up 6 bases, with 15 bases separating them. The CDR3 loop spans 14 amino acids. CDR3 nucleotide sequence: TGTGCCAGCAGCCGAGGCGGTGGTTACGATACGCAGTATTTT. Protein sequence: CASSRGGGYDTQYF. Combining the CDR3 with reference TRBV9 and TRBJ2-3 gives the whole variable domain DSGVTQTPKHLITATGQRVTLRCSPRSGDLSVYWYQQSLDQGLQFLIQYYNGEERAKGNILERFSAQQFPDLHSELNLSSLELGDSALYFCASSRGGGYDTQYFGPGTRLTVL.

J is TRBJ2-7 and V is TRBV5-6, with 11 nucleotides matching TRBD2. Germline CDR1 SGHDT, CDR2 YYEEEE. V lost 4 bases to trimming and J lost 3 bases; unmatched junction nucleotides: 3. The CDR3 loop spans 14 amino acids. CDR3 nucleotide sequence: TGTGCCAGCAGCCTTAGCGGGAGGGGCTACGAGCAGTACTTC. It codes for CASSLSGRGYEQYF.

The chain uses TRBV7-6 and TRBJ2-7, with a tentative D call TRBD1 (6 bases). Germline V CDR1 and CDR2: SGHVS, FNYEAQ. Trimming took off 5 bases at V and 6 bases at J, with 14 bases between the two ends. The CDR3 totals 13 residues. The CDR3: CASSQGWGSEQYF. CDR3 nucleotide sequence: TGTGCCAGCAGCCAGGGGTGGGGTAGCGAGCAGTACTTC. Supplemented by reference TRBV7-6 and TRBJ2-7, the full variable domain reads GAGVSQSPRYKVTKRGQDVALRCDPISGHVSLYWYRQALGQGPEFLTYFNYEAQQDKSGLPNDRFSAERPEGSISTLTIQRTEQRDSAMYRCASSQGWGSEQYFGPGTRLTVT.

The CDR3 spells CASSPTTVTGELFF. As DNA, the CDR3 is TGTGCCAGCAGCCCGACGACAGTCACCGGGGAGCTGTTTTTT. The rearrangement uses TRBV9 and TRBJ2-2, with D maybe TRBD1 (5 bases). Germline V gene data show CDR1 as SGDLS and CDR2 as YYNGEE. The CDR3 loop spans 14 amino acids. Between the trimmed V and J ends, which lost 4 bases and 4 bases, there was a span of 11 bases.

This clone was counted a few times. The chain recombines TRBV11-2 with TRBJ1-6; 7 nucleotides align to TRBD1. V gave up 4 bases and J gave up 0 bases; unmatched junction bases: 6. The CDR3 runs 17 residues. From germline, CDR1 is SGHAT and CDR2 FQNNGV. CDR3 in amino acids: CASSSGGQSSYNSPLHF. CDR3 sequence (DNA): TGTGCCAGCAGCTCAGGGGGTCAAAGCTCCTATAATTCACCCCTCCACTTT.

This sequence joins TRBV5-1 and TRBJ2-5; 7 bases are shared with TRBD2. CDR3 length: 14 residues. V was clipped by 2 bases and J by 2 bases; unmatched bases: 3. Germline CDR1 and CDR2: SGHRS and YFSETQ. CDR3 protein: CASSFRGGQETQYF. The CDR3 nucleotides are TGCGCCAGCAGCTTTCGCGGGGGACAAGAGACCCAGTACTTC.

The V gene is TRBV19, the J gene TRBJ2-3; 8 bases fit TRBD2. Trimming removed 4 bases from V and 4 bases from J; junction bases left unmatched: 10. Germline CDR1 is LNHDA and CDR2 is SQIVND (reference sequence). The CDR3 covers 16 residues. CDR3: CASSRGVAGISDTQYF. CDR3 bases: TGTGCCAGTAGTAGGGGGGTAGCGGGGATCTCAGATACGCAGTATTTT.

The chain employs TRBV9 and TRBJ2-1; 15 bases match TRBD2. This CDR3 comprises 17 residues. Trimming cost V 1 base and J 7 bases; bases outside gene matches: 6. Germline-derived CDR1 and CDR2 are SGDLS and YYNGEE. The CDR3 here is CASSVSIGTSGRNEQFF. The CDR3 DNA follows: TGTGCCAGCAGCGTATCGATAGGGACTAGCGGGAGGAATGAGCAGTTCTTC.

Only a few counts were recorded for this clone. A read error may explain this, as a much larger clone is one base away. Other DNA sequences in this sample translate to the same CDR3. The chain employs TRBV6-2 or TRBV6-3 and TRBJ2-7, with TRBD2 matching over 11 bases. The CDR3 sequence is 14 residues long. CDR1 is MNHEY and CDR2 is SVGEGT in the germline V gene. The ends lost 2 bases at V and 4 bases at J; junction bases unmatched: 1. CDR3 DNA sequence: TGTGCCAGCAGTTACGGGACTAGCGGATACGAGCAGTACTTC. Translation: CASSYGTSGYEQYF.

V usage is TRBV7-2 and J usage is TRBJ1-2, with 7 bases fitting TRBD1. The CDR3 covers 15 residues. V dropped 5 bases and J dropped 4; count of bases not matched to a gene: 10. CDR1 SGHTA and CDR2 FQGNSA come from the germline V gene. DNA of the CDR3: TGTGCCAGCAGCCCTAGCCGGGACAGTCTCTATGGCTACACCTTC. It yields the protein CASSPSRDSLYGYTF.

V and J are TRBV7-8 and TRBJ2-2; D is undetermined. CDR1 SGHVS and CDR2 FQNEAQ come from the germline V gene. This CDR3 has 14 residues. Trimming stripped 1 base from V and 3 bases from J, with 6 bases between. CDR3 nucleotides: TGTGCCAGCAGCTTAGGCGGATACACCGGGGAGCTGTTTTTT. Its translation: CASSLGGYTGELFF.

The chain couples TRBV9 to TRBJ2-3, with 11 bases identical to TRBD2. The CDR3 length is 16 residues. Germline lookup yields CDR1 SGDLS and CDR2 YYNGEE. Trimming cost V 2 bases and J 2 bases; bases outside gene matches: 4. The CDR3 bases are TGTGCCAGCAGCGTGATTAGCGGGGGGGACACAGATACGCAGTATTTT. This encodes CASSVISGGDTDTQYF.

The J gene is TRBJ2-2, the V gene TRBV27, with 7 bases matching TRBD1. V gave up 8 bases and J gave up 4 bases; unmatched junction bases: 7. This CDR3 is built from 14 residues. Germline V gene lookup returns CDR1 MNHEY and CDR2 SMNVEV (reference sequence). The CDR3 loop is CASLMAGGTGELFF. CDR3 coding DNA: TGTGCCAGCCTCATGGCAGGGGGCACCGGGGAGCTGTTTTTT.

The chain is built from TRBV24-1 and TRBJ2-1; D perhaps matches TRBD2 (5 bases). Germline values: CDR1 KGHDR, CDR2 SFDVKD. The CDR3 consists of 15 residues. Trimming pared 4 bases from V and 9 bases from J, leaving 18 bases between. CDR3 in amino acids: CATSDHQRPEAEQFF. The CDR3 coding sequence is TGTGCCACCAGTGACCATCAGCGGCCCGAGGCTGAGCAGTTCTTC.

CDR3 loop: CASSQTRVEQFF. In DNA, the CDR3 is TGTGCCAGCAGTCAAACTAGGGTGGAGCAGTTCTTC. The V gene is TRBV12-3 or TRBV12-4, the J gene TRBJ2-1, with a weak D call TRBD2 (5 bases). Trimming stripped 5 bases from V and 10 bases from J, with 12 bases between. The CDR3 runs 12 residues.

This chain connects TRBV7-2 to TRBJ2-7; 9 nucleotides match TRBD2. The CDR3 length is 14 residues. Per germline, CDR1 SGHTA and CDR2 FQGNSA. The V and J ends lost 8 bases and 6 bases, in that order; junction bases with no gene match: 11. CDR3: CASARAGGSGEQYF. The DNA for the CDR3 is TGTGCCAGCGCTCGTGCGGGGGGGTCAGGCGAGCAGTACTTC. Combining the CDR3 with reference TRBV7-2 and TRBJ2-7 gives the whole variable domain GAGVSQSPSNKVTEKGKDVELRCDPISGHTALYWYRQSLGQGLEFLIYFQGNSAPDKSGLPSDRFSAERTGGSVSTLTIQRTQQEDSAVYLCASARAGGSGEQYFGPGTRLTVT.

J is TRBJ2-2 and V is TRBV2; D perhaps matches TRBD1 (6 bases). This CDR3 has 17 amino acids. Germline V gives CDR1 SNHLY, CDR2 FYNNEI. V lost 6 bases and J lost 5, with 22 bases in between. The CDR3: CASREVQGPKGTGELFF. In DNA form, the CDR3 reads TGTGCCAGCAGGGAGGTACAGGGACCTAAAGGGACCGGGGAGCTGTTTTTT.

This clone showed up just once. The chain uses TRBV12-3 or TRBV12-4 and TRBJ1-1, with D uncertain. The length of the CDR3 is 13 residues. V was clipped by 5 bases and J by 1 base, with 8 bases between them. The CDR3 nucleotides are TGTGCCAGCAGTAATGGCCGGAACACTGAAGCTTTCTTT. It is translated as CASSNGRNTEAFF.

The gene calls are TRBV27 and TRBJ1-2; TRBD1 matches at 9 bases. With V trimmed by 7 bases and J by 8 bases, 11 bases remained unmatched. The CDR3 sequence is 14 residues long. CDR1 and CDR2 from the germline V gene are MNHEY and SMNVEV (reference sequence). CDR3 sequence (DNA): TGTGCCAGCAAAAATCCGGGACAGGGTATAGGCTACACCTTC. Encoded protein: CASKNPGQGIGYTF.

The rearrangement joins TRBV7-2 to TRBJ2-7, with 9 positions matching TRBD1. Losses at the gene ends were 0 bases for V and 3 bases for J; bases not matched to a gene: 3. Per germline, CDR1 SGHTA and CDR2 FQGNSA. The CDR3 is 15 amino acids. CDR3 bases: TGTGCCAGCAGCTTAGCGGGGACAGGGTACTACGAGCAGTACTTC. It yields the protein CASSLAGTGYYEQYF.

The gene calls are TRBV2 and TRBJ2-7; D may be TRBD1 (6 bases). The length of the CDR3 is 13 residues. The germline CDR1 and CDR2 sequences are SNHLY and FYNNEI. Trimming removed 6 bases from V and 6 bases from J, with 15 bases in between. CDR3: CASSQQGSAEQYF. Here the CDR3 DNA reads TGTGCCAGCAGCCAACAGGGTTCTGCCGAGCAGTACTTC.